This TCR beta chain was found in a study of control samples from healthy donors and cancer patients. The CDR3 covers 15 residues. In germline, CDR1 is LNHDA, CDR2 SQIVND (reference sequence). Trimming cost V 3 bases and J 7 bases; bases outside gene matches: 10. Only a few counts were recorded for this clone. Data came from immunoSEQ multiplex PCR; TCRdb stores just in-frame clones and leaves some out. Of 200,000 to 250,000 clones listed, just under 95% are singletons. The chain is built from TRBV19 and TRBJ1-2; 8 bases align to TRBD1. The sequence came from a man aged 50 to 60 in good health. Sequenced input: blood. The CDR3 nucleotides read TGTGCCAGTAGTATTGGGAACCAGGGGGCGCGTGGCTACACCTTC. Translated, it gives CASSIGNQGARGYTF.